This TCR beta chain was captured in a study of T cells in Graves' hyperthyroidism and ophthalmopathy. Study-wide background: Once the initial diagnosis was made, peripheral blood was obtained before any treatment.

The germline V gene has CDR1 KGHSH and CDR2 LQKENI. CDR3 size: 16 residues. Unmatched junction bases numbered 10, after V lost 3 bases and J lost 4 bases. The table lists this clonotype with many counts. Amplification of TCR beta CDR3 regions was performed using RNA transcripts as template. A first-round RT-PCR of the TCR CDR3 used the HTBI primer set. A single record per CDR3 protein comes from TCRdb applying MiXCR to the multiplex PCR reads. The profile shows around 600,000 distinct CDR3 sequences, around 15% of them singletons. The sample taken for sequencing was blood. The sequence came from a woman aged 45-65 years with Graves' ophthalmopathy. This chain uses TRBV18 with TRBJ2-5; 8 bases line up with TRBD2. CDR3 region: CASSPRNGRAGETQYF. CDR3 bases: TGTGCCAGCTCACCTCGTAACGGGAGGGCCGGAGAGACCCAGTACTTC.